The next 13 T cell receptor beta chains were all read from a single sample in a study of T cell repertoires in cytomegalovirus infection. Antigens for these TCRs are unknown. TCRdb independently ran MiXCR on the reads; one entry per CDR3 protein. The table shows approximately 590,000 distinct CDR3 sequences, with almost 40% occurring only once. Sequencing was performed on cultured PBMCs, taken from culture after CMV antigen stimulation. Receptor source: a human donor in good health (CMV status not recorded). Some clones in this sample may be carry-over from other donors' samples.

The chain uses TRBV6-2 or TRBV6-3 and TRBJ2-5; 7 nucleotides line up with TRBD1. Per germline, CDR1 MNHEY and CDR2 SVGEGT. The CDR3 runs 15 residues. J lost 4 bases, V lost 2 bases, and 7 bases had no gene match. The CDR3 loop is CASSYLTGLVETQYF. CDR3 DNA: TGTGCCAGCAGTTACCTGACAGGGCTCGTAGAGACCCAGTACTTC.

This clonotype was seen many times. The chain joins TRBV7-2 to TRBJ2-3; D is undetermined. Germline V gene lookup returns CDR1 SGHTA and CDR2 FQGNSA. The CDR3 covers 13 residues. V gave up 5 bases and J gave up 5 bases, with 11 bases separating them. DNA of the CDR3: TGTGCCAGCAGCCCAGCGTGGGAAGATACGCAGTATTTT. It translates to CASSPAWEDTQYF.

This chain connects TRBV20-1 to TRBJ2-5; TRBD1 agrees at 10 bases. The V and J ends lost 4 bases and 2 bases, in that order; junction bases with no gene match: 4. The CDR3 is 14 amino acids. CDR1 and CDR2 (germline): DFQATT, SNEGSKA (reference sequence). CDR3 nucleotides: TGCAGTGCTAACCTGGACAGGGGGCAAGAGACCCAGTACTTC. The encoded protein is CSANLDRGQETQYF.

This clonotype was observed a handful of times. The chain carries TRBV27 and TRBJ1-6; D gene ambiguous. Germline V lookup: CDR1 MNHEY, CDR2 SMNVEV (reference sequence). This CDR3 contains 16 residues. The V gene lost 8 bases and the J gene lost 3 bases, with 17 bases spanning the gap. CDR3 in DNA: TGTGCCAGCGGCCGGGCACCCGTATACTATAATTCACCCCTCCACTTT. Amino acid sequence: CASGRAPVYYNSPLHF.

The CDR3 protein is CASRLEAGANVLTF. The CDR3 nucleotides read TGTGCCAGCAGGCTGGAGGCTGGGGCCAACGTCCTGACTTTC. The chain combines TRBV6-5 with TRBJ2-6, with D tentatively TRBD2 (5 bases). This CDR3 has 14 residues. Germline V CDR1 and CDR2: MNHEY, SVGAGI. The germline V and J ends were trimmed by 6 bases and 2 bases, with 8 bases remaining between them.

A few counts support this clonotype. V usage is TRBV19 and J usage is TRBJ2-2; no reliable D call. The CDR3 runs to 13 residues. V was trimmed by 3 bases and J by 6 bases, leaving 8 bases between them. Per the germline V gene, CDR1 is LNHDA and CDR2 is SQIVND (reference sequence). Here the CDR3 reads CASSMWGSGELFF. CDR3 coding DNA: TGTGCCAGTAGTATGTGGGGTTCCGGGGAGCTGTTTTTT.

In its sample, this clonotype was seen many times. The rearrangement uses TRBV7-2 and TRBJ2-7; 12 positions match TRBD2. The CDR3 is 15 amino acids. V lost 4 bases, J lost 1 base, and 2 bases stayed unmatched. In germline, CDR1 is SGHTA, CDR2 FQGNSA. DNA of the CDR3: TGTGCCAGCAGCTCGACTAGCGGGGGATCCTACGAGCAGTACTTC. It yields the protein CASSSTSGGSYEQYF.

This chain connects TRBV19 to TRBJ1-2; D unresolved. Germline values: CDR1 LNHDA, CDR2 SQIVND (reference sequence). V shed 4 bases and J shed 7 bases, with 10 bases lying between them. The CDR3 consists of 12 residues. CDR3 in DNA: TGTGCCAGTAGTAGAACACTCACTGGCTACACCTTC. Translated, it gives CASSRTLTGYTF. The full variable domain, with the rest looked up from reference TRBV19 and TRBJ1-2, is DGGITQSPKYLFRKEGQNVTLSCEQNLNHDAMYWYRQDPGQGLRLIYYSQIVNDFQKGDIAEGYSVSREKKESFPLTVTSAQKNPTAFYLCASSRTLTGYTFGSGTRLTVV.

J is TRBJ2-7 and V is TRBV5-1; D possibly corresponds to TRBD1 (7 bases). Trimming left V 6 bases short and J 4 bases short, with 20 bases between. This CDR3 has 15 residues. Germline CDR1 reads SGHRS; CDR2 reads YFSETQ. The CDR3 bases are TGCGCCAGCACCATTGGGGGGACAGATCATTACGAGCAGTACTTC. This codes for CASTIGGTDHYEQYF.

This clonotype was observed a handful of times. The chain couples TRBV7-2 to TRBJ2-1; D call uncertain. V shed 1 base and J shed 12 bases, with 7 bases lying between them. Germline lookup yields CDR1 SGHTA and CDR2 FQGNSA. CDR3 length equals 11 residues. CDR3 DNA sequence: TGTGCCAGCAGCTTAGGACTGGGGCAGTTCTTC. Its translation: CASSLGLGQFF.

The rearrangement links TRBV9 to TRBJ2-7, with 7 bases identical to TRBD2. The CDR3 is 15 amino acids. The germline CDR1 and CDR2 sequences are SGDLS and YYNGEE. The junction had 6 bases not matched to a gene; V was cut back by 0 bases and J by 3 bases. The CDR3 sequence is CASSVGGGSGYEQYF. CDR3 nucleotides: TGTGCCAGCAGCGTAGGGGGCGGGAGCGGCTACGAGCAGTACTTC.

V is TRBV7-6 and J is TRBJ2-1, with 7 bases fitting TRBD2. The J segment lost 4 bases and the V segment lost 1 base, leaving 7 bases of the junction unmatched. CDR1 and CDR2 (germline): SGHVS, FNYEAQ. This CDR3 contains 16 residues. As DNA, the CDR3 is TGTGCCAGCAGCTTAGTAAAGGCTAGCGGTTACAATGAGCAGTTCTTC. It yields the protein CASSLVKASGYNEQFF.

In its sample, this clonotype was seen a few times. The chain uses TRBV19 and TRBJ1-5; D gene uncertain. V lost 0 bases and J lost 8, with 5 bases in between. The CDR3 is 12 amino acids. CDR1 and CDR2 (germline): LNHDA, SQIVND (reference sequence). This CDR3 reads CASSIERKPQHF. Here the CDR3 DNA reads TGTGCCAGTAGTATAGAAAGGAAGCCCCAGCATTTT.